The present T cell receptor (beta chain) was sequenced within a study of memory CD4+ T cells and cytomegalovirus serostatus. Single viable CD3+CD4+CD8-CD45RO+ cells were sorted as the memory CD4+ T cells. Remarks on this clone: The antigen remains unidentified.

The protocol was immunoSEQ multiplex PCR, while the TCRdb copy is restricted to in-frame clones and leaves out a portion. The sample has under 40,000 clones, around 80% seen once; the top ten hold over 4.5%. The study, taken as a whole, reports: Each of approximately 73 CMV-associated TCRbeta sequences occurred in one to five individuals.

Material for sequencing was memory CD4+ T cells from blood. The clonotype originates from an adult in good health and CMV-seropositive.

The CDR3 protein is CASSYDPGTREETQYF. CDR3 coding DNA: TGTGCCAGCAGTTACGATCCCGGGACTAGGGAAGAGACCCAGTACTTC. This chain uses TRBV6-6 with TRBJ2-5; 8 bases agree with TRBD2. With V trimmed by 2 bases and J by 3 bases, 8 bases remained unmatched. CDR1 is MNHNY and CDR2 is SVGAGI in the germline V gene (reference sequence). There are 16 residues in the CDR3.